The sequence of this TCR beta chain was determined in a study of blood T cell repertoires in COVID-19. For the study at large: Both acute and convalescent COVID-19 samples were obtained from the United States, Italy and Spain.

TCRdb's copy holds only in-frame clones and misses some; the assay was immunoSEQ multiplex PCR. Altogether over 100,000 clones are present, around nine tenths being singletons, with the ten largest covering less than 4.5%. Seattle patients were enrolled during active infection and followed longitudinally. Germline CDR1 and CDR2: MNHEY and SVGAGI. The V end lost 4 bases, the J end lost 4 bases, and 10 bases lay between the germline ends. CDR3 length: 13 residues. Input material: peripheral blood. This clonotype was sampled from a man in his 60s with COVID-19, enrolled during active disease. This chain joins TRBV6-5 and TRBJ1-2; possible D gene TRBD1, 6 bases. The CDR3 spells CASSLQGPYGYTF. The DNA for the CDR3 is TGTGCCAGCAGTTTACAGGGACCCTATGGCTACACCTTC.